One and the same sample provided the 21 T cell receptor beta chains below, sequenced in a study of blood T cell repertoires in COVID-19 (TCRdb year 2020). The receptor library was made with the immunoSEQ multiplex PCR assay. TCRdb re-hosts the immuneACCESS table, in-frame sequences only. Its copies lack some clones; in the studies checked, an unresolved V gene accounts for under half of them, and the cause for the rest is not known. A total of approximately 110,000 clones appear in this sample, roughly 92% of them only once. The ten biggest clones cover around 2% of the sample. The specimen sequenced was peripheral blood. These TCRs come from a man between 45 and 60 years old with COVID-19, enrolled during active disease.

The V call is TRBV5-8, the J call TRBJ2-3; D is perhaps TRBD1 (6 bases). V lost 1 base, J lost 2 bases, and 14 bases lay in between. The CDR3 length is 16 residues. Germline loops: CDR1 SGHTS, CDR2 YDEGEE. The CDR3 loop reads CASSLPVQGTTDTQYF. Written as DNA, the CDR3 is TGTGCCAGCAGCTTGCCCGTTCAGGGGACCACAGATACGCAGTATTTT.

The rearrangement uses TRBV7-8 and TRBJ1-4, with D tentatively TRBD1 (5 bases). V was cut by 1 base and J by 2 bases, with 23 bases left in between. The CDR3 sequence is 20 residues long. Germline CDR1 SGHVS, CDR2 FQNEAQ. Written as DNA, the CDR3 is TGTGCCAGCAGCTTAGGAAGAGGGGACCTCGGGGGACGGACTAATGAAAAACTGTTTTTT. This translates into CASSLGRGDLGGRTNEKLFF.

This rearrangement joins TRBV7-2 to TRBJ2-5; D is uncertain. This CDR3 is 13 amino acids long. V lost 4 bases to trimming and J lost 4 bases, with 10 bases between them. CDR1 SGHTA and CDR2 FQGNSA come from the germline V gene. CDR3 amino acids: CASSSRMGETQYF. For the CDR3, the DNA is TGTGCCAGCAGCTCGCGGATGGGAGAGACCCAGTACTTC.

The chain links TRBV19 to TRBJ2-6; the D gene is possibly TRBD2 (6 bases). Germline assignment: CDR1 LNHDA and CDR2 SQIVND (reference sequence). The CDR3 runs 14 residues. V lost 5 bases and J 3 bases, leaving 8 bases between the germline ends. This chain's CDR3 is CASSWGVGANVLTF. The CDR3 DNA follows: TGTGCCAGTAGTTGGGGGGTTGGGGCCAACGTCCTGACTTTC.

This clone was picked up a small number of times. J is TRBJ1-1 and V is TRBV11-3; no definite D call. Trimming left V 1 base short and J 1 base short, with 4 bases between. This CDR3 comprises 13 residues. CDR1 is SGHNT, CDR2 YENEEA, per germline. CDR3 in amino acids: CASSLASNTEAFF. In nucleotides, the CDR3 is TGTGCCAGCAGCTTAGCCTCGAACACTGAAGCTTTCTTT.

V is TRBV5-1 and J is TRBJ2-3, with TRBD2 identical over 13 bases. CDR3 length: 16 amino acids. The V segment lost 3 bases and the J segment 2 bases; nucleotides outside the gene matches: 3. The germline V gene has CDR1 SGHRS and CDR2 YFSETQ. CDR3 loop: CASSSGTSGNTDTQYF. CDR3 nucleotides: TGCGCCAGCAGCTCCGGGACTAGCGGGAACACAGATACGCAGTATTTT.

The CDR3 bases are TGTGCCATCAGTGAGAAGGGGGAGGGGTACAATGAGCAGTTCTTC. It encodes CAISEKGEGYNEQFF. The chain joins TRBV10-3 to TRBJ2-1, with D possibly matching TRBD2 (7 bases). In germline, CDR1 is ENHRY, CDR2 SYGVKD. The CDR3 spans 15 residues. V lost 2 bases, J lost 4 bases, and 12 bases lay in between.

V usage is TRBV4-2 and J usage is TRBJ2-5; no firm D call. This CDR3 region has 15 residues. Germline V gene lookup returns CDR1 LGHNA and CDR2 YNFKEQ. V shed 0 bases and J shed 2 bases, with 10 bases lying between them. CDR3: CASSQDRRSQETQYF. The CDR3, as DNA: TGTGCCAGCAGCCAAGATAGGCGGTCACAAGAGACCCAGTACTTC.

Here the CDR3 DNA reads TGTGCCAGCAGCCCCGGGTCAGTGGCCCGGGGGGAGCTGTTTTTT. Translated: CASSPGSVARGELFF. The chain carries TRBV7-6 and TRBJ2-2; D is unclear. V lost 5 bases, J lost 8 bases, and 18 bases lay in between. CDR1 is SGHVS, CDR2 FNYEAQ, per germline. The CDR3 has 15 amino acids.

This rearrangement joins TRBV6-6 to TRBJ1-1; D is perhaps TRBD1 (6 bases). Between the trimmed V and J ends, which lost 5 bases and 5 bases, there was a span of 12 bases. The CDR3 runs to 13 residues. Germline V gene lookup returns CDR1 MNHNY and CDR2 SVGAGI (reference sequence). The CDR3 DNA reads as TGTGCCAGCAGTGATATACAGGGAACTGAAGCTTTCTTT. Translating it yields CASSDIQGTEAFF.

The DNA for the CDR3 is TGTGCCGGGGGGGGGCAGGTCGGCGGGGAGCTGTTTTTT. Protein product: CAGGGQVGGELFF. V and J are TRBV19 and TRBJ2-2, with a tentative D call TRBD2 (7 bases). Trimming removed 11 bases from V and 7 bases from J, with 17 bases in between. This CDR3 spans 13 amino acids. Germline CDR1 and CDR2: LNHDA and SQIVND (reference sequence).

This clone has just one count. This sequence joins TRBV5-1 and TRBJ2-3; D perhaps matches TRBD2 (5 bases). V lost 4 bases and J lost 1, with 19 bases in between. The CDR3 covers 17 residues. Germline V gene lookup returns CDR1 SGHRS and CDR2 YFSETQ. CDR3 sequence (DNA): TGCGCCAGCAGCGCCCCCTCGTTGAGCGGAGGCACAGATACGCAGTATTTT. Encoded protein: CASSAPSLSGGTDTQYF. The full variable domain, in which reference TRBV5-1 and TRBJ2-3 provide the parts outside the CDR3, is KAGVTQTPRYLIKTRGQQVTLSCSPISGHRSVSWYQQTPGQGLQFLFEYFSETQRNKGNFPGRFSGRQFSNSRSEMNVSTLELGDSALYLCASSAPSLSGGTDTQYFGPGTRLTVL.

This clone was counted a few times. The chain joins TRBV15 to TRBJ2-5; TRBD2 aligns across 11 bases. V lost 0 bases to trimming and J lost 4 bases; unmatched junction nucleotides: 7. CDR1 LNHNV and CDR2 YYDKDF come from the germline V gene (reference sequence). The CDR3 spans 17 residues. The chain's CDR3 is CATSRDPSSGRSETQYF. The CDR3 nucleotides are TGTGCCACCAGCAGAGATCCCTCTAGCGGGAGGTCAGAGACCCAGTACTTC. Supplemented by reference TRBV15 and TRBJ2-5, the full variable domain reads DAMVIQNPRYQVTQFGKPVTLSCSQTLNHNVMYWYQQKSSQAPKLLFHYYDKDFNNEADTPDNFQSRRPNTSFCFLDIRSPGLGDTAMYLCATSRDPSSGRSETQYFGPGTRLLVL.

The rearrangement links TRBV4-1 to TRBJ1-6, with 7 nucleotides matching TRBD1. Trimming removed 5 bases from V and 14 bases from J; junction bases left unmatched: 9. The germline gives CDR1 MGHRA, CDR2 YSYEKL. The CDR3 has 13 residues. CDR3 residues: CASSGETGRALHF. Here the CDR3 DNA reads TGCGCCAGCAGCGGGGAGACAGGGCGGGCCCTCCACTTT.

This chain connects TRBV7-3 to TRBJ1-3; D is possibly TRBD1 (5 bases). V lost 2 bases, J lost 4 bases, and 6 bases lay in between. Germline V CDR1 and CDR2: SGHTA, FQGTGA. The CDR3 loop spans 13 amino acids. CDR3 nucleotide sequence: TGTGCCAGCAGCTTACAGGGCGGAAACACCATATATTTT. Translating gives CASSLQGGNTIYF. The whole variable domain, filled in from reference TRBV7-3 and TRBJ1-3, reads GAGVSQTPSNKVTEKGKYVELRCDPISGHTALYWYRQSLGQGPEFLIYFQGTGAADDSGLPNDRFFAVRPEGSVSTLKIQRTERGDSAVYLCASSLQGGNTIYFGEGSWLTVV.

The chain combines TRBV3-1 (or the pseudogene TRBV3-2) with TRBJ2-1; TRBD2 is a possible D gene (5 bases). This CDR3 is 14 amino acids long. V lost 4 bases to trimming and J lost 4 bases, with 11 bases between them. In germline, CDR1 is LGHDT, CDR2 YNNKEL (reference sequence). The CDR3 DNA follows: TGTGCCAGCAGCCCGGGATTAAGATACAATGAGCAGTTCTTC. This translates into CASSPGLRYNEQFF.

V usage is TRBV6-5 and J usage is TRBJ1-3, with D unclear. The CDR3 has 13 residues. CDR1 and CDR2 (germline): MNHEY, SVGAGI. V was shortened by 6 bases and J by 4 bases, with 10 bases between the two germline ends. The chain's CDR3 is CASRPRRGNTIYF. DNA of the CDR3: TGTGCCAGCAGACCCCGGAGGGGAAACACCATATATTTT.

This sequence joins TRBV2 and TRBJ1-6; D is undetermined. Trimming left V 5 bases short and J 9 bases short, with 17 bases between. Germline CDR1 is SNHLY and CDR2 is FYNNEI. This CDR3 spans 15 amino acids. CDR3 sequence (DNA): TGTGCCAGCAGTCAACAAGCCCTAAGCGGTTCACCCCTCCACTTT. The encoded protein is CASSQQALSGSPLHF.

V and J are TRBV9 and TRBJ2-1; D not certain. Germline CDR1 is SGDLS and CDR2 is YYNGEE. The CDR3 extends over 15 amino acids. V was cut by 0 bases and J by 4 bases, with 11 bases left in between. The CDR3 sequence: CASSVGQADYNEQFF. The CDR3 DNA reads TGTGCCAGCAGCGTAGGTCAGGCCGATTACAATGAGCAGTTCTTC.

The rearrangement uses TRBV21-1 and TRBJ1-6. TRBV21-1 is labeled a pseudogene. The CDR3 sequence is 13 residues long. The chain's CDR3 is CASSKVRPSPLHF. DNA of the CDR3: TGTGCCAGCAGCAAAGTGCGGCCCTCACCCCTCCACTTT.

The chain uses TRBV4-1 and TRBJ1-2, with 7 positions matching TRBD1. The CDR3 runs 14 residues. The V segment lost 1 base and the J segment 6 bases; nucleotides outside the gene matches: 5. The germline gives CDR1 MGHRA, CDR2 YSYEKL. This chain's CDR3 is CASSQAGQGDGYTF. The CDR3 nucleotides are TGCGCCAGCAGCCAAGCGGGCCAGGGGGATGGCTACACCTTC.